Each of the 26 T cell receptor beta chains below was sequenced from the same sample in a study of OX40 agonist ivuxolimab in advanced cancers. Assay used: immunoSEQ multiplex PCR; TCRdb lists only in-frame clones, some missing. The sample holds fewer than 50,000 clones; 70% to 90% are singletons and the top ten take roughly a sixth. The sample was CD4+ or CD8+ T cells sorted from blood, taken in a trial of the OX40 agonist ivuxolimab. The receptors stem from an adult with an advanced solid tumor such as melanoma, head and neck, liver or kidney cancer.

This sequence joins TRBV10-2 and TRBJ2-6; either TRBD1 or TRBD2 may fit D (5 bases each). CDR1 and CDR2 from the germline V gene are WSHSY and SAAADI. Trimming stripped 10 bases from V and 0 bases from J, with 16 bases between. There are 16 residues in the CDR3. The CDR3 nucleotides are TGCGCCATCTTCCGGGACCAAAACTCTGGGGCCAACGTCCTGACTTTC. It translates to CAIFRDQNSGANVLTF.

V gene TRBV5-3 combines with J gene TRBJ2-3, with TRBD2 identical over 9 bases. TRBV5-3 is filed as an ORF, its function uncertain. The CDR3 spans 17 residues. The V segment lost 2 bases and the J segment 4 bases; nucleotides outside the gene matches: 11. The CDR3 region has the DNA TGTGCCAGAAGCTTAGAGAAGGCTAGCGGGATCCCAGATACGCAGTATTTT. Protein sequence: CARSLEKASGIPDTQYF.

The CDR3 spells CASRQLTNTGELFF. The CDR3 bases are TGTGCCAGCAGACAGTTGACGAACACCGGGGAGCTGTTTTTT. The chain couples TRBV6-1 to TRBJ2-2; no reliable D call. V was trimmed by 6 bases and J by 0 bases, leaving 8 bases between them. Germline values: CDR1 MNHNS, CDR2 SASEGT. There are 14 residues in the CDR3.

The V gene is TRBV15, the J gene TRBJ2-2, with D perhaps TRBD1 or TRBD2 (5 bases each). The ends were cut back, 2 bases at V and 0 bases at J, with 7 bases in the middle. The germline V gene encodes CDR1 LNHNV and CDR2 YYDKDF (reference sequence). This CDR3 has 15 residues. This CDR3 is CATSRRGANTGELFF. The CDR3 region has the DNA TGTGCCACCAGCAGACGGGGCGCGAACACCGGGGAGCTGTTTTTT. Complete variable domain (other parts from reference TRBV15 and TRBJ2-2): DAMVIQNPRYQVTQFGKPVTLSCSQTLNHNVMYWYQQKSSQAPKLLFHYYDKDFNNEADTPDNFQSRRPNTSFCFLDIRSPGLGDTAMYLCATSRRGANTGELFFGEGSRLTVL.

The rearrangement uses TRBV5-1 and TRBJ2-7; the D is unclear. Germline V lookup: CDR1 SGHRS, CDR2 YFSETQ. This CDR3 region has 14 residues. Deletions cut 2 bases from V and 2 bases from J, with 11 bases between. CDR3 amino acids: CASSFRVGTYEQYF. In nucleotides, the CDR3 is TGCGCCAGCAGCTTTCGGGTGGGGACCTACGAGCAGTACTTC. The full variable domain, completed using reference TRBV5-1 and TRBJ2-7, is KAGVTQTPRYLIKTRGQQVTLSCSPISGHRSVSWYQQTPGQGLQFLFEYFSETQRNKGNFPGRFSGRQFSNSRSEMNVSTLELGDSALYLCASSFRVGTYEQYFGPGTRLTVT.

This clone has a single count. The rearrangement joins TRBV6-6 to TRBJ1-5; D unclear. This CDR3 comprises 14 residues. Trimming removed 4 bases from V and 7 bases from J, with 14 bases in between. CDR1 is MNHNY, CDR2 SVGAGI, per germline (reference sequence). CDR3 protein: CASSSPFSGQPQHF. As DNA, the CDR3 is TGTGCCAGCAGTTCCCCCTTCTCCGGGCAGCCCCAGCATTTT.

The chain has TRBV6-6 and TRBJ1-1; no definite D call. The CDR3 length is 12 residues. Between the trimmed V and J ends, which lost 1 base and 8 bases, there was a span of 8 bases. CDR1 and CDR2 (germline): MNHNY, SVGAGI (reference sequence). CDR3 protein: CASSYLDEEAFF. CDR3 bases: TGTGCCAGCAGTTACTTGGACGAGGAAGCTTTCTTT.

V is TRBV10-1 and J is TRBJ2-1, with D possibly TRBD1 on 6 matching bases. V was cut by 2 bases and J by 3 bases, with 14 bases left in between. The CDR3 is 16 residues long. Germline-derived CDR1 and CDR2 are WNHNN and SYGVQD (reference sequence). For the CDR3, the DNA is TGCGCCAGCAGTGAGGGAACAGGGCCACGCTACAATGAGCAGTTCTTC. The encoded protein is CASSEGTGPRYNEQFF.

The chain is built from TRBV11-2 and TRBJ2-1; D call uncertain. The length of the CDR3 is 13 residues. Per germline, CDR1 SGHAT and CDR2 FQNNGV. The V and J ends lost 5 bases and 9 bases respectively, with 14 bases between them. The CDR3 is CASSPSKGGEQFF. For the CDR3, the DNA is TGTGCCAGCAGCCCTAGTAAGGGCGGTGAGCAGTTCTTC.

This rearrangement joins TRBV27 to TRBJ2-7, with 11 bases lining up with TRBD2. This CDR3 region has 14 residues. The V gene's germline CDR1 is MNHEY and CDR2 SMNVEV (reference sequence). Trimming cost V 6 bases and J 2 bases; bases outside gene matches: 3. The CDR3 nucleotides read TGTGCCAGCAGCGGGACTAGCGGTACCTACGAGCAGTACTTC. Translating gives CASSGTSGTYEQYF.

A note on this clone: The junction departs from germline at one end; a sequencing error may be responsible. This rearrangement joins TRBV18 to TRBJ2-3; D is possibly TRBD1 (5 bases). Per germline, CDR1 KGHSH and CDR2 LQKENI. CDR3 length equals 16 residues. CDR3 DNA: TGTGCCAGCTCCCTTCCGGGCAGGGCCAGCAGAGATACGCAGTATTTT. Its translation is CASSLPGRASRDTQYF.

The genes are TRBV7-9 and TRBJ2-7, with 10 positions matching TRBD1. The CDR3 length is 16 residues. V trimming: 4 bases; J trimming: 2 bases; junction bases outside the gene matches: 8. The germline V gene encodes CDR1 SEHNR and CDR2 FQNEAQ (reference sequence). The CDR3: CASSSGTGDAAYEQYF. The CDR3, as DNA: TGTGCCAGCAGCTCCGGGACAGGGGATGCGGCCTACGAGCAGTACTTC.

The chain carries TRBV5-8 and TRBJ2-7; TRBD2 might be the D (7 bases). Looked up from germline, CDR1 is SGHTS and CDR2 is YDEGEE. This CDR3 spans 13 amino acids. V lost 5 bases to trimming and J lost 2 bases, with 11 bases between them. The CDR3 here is CASRRGGAYEQYF. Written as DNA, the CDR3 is TGTGCCAGCAGGCGAGGGGGGGCCTACGAGCAGTACTTC.

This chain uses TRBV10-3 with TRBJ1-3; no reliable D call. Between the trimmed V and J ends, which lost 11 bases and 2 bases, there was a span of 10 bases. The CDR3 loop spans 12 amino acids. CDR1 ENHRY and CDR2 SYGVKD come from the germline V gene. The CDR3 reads CACLEPGNTIYF. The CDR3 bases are TGTGCCTGCTTAGAACCTGGAAACACCATATATTTT.

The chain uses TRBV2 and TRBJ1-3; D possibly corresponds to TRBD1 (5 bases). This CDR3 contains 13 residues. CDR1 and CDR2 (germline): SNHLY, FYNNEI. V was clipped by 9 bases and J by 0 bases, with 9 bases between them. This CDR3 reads CARRQSSGNTIYF. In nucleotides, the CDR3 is TGTGCCAGAAGACAGAGCTCTGGAAACACCATATATTTT.

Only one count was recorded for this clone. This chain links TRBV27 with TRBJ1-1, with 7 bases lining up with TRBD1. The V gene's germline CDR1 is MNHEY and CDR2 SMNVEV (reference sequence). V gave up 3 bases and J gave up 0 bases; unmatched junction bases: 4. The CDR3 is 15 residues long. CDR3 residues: CASSFLGGLNTEAFF. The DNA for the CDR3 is TGTGCCAGCAGTTTTCTAGGGGGCCTGAACACTGAAGCTTTCTTT.

The CDR3 reads CSVIGHYTGELFF. The CDR3 DNA follows: TGCAGCGTGATCGGACACTACACCGGGGAGCTGTTTTTT. The V gene is TRBV29-1, the J gene TRBJ2-2; a possible D gene is TRBD1 (5 bases). The CDR3 runs 13 residues. Germline V CDR1 and CDR2: SQVTM, ANQGSEA. Between the trimmed V and J ends, which lost 6 bases and 3 bases, there was a span of 11 bases.

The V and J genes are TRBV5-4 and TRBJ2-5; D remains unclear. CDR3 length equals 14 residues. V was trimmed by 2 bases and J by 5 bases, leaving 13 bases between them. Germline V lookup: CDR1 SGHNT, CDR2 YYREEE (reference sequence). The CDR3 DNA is TGTGCCAGCAGCTTATACATAGAAGAGGAGACCCAGTACTTC. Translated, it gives CASSLYIEEETQYF.

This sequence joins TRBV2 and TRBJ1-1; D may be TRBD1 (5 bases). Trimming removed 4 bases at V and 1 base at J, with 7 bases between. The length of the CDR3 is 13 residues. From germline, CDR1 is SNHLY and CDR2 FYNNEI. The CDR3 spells CASSVGGNTEAFF. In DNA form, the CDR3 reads TGTGCCAGCAGTGTTGGGGGGAACACTGAAGCTTTCTTT.

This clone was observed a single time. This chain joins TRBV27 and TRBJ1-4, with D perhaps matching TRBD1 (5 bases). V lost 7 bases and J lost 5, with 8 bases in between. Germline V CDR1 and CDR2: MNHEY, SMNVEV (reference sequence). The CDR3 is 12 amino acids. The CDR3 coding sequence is TGTGCCAGCATGGGGGAAAATGAAAAACTGTTTTTT. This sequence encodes CASMGENEKLFF.

Here the CDR3 reads CASSQAGMETQYF. The CDR3 DNA reads TGCGCCAGCAGCCAAGCAGGGATGGAGACCCAGTACTTC. This sequence joins TRBV4-1 and TRBJ2-5; weak D call: TRBD1 (5 bases). Germline CDR1 and CDR2: MGHRA and YSYEKL. V lost 1 base, J lost 5 bases, and 8 bases lay in between. This CDR3 contains 13 residues.

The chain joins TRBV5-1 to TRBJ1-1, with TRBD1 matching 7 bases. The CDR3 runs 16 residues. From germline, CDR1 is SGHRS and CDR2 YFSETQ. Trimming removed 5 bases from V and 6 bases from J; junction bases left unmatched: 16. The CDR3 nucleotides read TGCGCCAGCAGGGAGGAGACAGGGACTCCTACAGCTGAAGCTTTCTTT. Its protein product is CASREETGTPTAEAFF.

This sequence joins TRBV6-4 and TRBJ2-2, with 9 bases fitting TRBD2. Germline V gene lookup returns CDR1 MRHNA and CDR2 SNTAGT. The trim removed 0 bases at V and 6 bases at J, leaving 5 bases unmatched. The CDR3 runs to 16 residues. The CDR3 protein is CASSDSPSGGPGELFF. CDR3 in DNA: TGTGCCAGCAGTGACTCTCCCAGCGGGGGGCCCGGGGAGCTGTTTTTT.

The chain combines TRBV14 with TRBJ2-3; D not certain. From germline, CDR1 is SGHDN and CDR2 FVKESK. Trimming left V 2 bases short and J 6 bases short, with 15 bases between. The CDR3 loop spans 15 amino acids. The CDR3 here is CASSQRRTYTDTQYF. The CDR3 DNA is TGTGCCAGCAGCCAACGGCGGACCTACACGGATACGCAGTATTTT.

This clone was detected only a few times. The CDR3 loop reads CSVVRGLGYEAFF. CDR3 in DNA: TGCAGCGTCGTTAGGGGACTTGGGTATGAAGCTTTCTTT. The V call is TRBV29-1, the J call TRBJ1-1; weak D call: TRBD1 (5 bases). CDR1 SQVTM and CDR2 ANQGSEA come from the germline V gene. The length of the CDR3 is 13 residues. Trimming pared 6 bases from V and 7 bases from J, leaving 18 bases between. Looking up the rest from reference TRBV29-1 and TRBJ1-1 gives the full variable domain: SAVISQKPSRDICQRGTSLTIQCQVDSQVTMMFWYRQQPGQSLTLIATANQGSEATYESGFVIDKFPISRPNLTFSTLTVSNMSPEDSSIYLCSVVRGLGYEAFFGQGTRLTVV.

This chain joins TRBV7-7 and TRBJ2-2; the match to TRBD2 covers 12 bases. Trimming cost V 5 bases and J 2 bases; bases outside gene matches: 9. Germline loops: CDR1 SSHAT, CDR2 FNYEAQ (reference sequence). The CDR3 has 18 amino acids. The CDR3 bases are TGTGCCAGCAGCCCAAGACTAGCGGGGGCCCTAAACACCGGGGAGCTGTTTTTT. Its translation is CASSPRLAGALNTGELFF. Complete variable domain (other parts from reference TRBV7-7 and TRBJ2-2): GAGVSQSPRYKVTKRGQDVTLRCDPISSHATLYWYQQALGQGPEFLTYFNYEAQPDKSGLPSDRFSAERPEGSISTLTIQRTEQRDSAMYRCASSPRLAGALNTGELFFGEGSRLTVL.